The 4 T cell receptor beta chains given below trace back to one sample, sequenced in a study of cytomegalovirus exposure and HLA in healthy donors. The PCR was carried out with 60 Vbeta primers and 13 Jbeta primers. Assay used: immunoSEQ multiplex PCR; TCRdb lists only in-frame clones, some missing. The data hold roughly 150,000 clones, with roughly three quarters observed a single time. The specimen sequenced was PBMCs. These receptor sequences come from a woman aged 40 to 55 in good health and CMV-seronegative.

The rearrangement joins TRBV11-2 to TRBJ2-3, with 7 bases lining up with TRBD2. Trimming removed 3 bases from V and 0 bases from J; junction bases left unmatched: 6. The CDR3 totals 16 residues. Germline CDR1 reads SGHAT; CDR2 reads FQNNGV. CDR3 region: CASSFTLAYSTDTQYF. CDR3 in DNA: TGTGCCAGCAGCTTCACACTAGCGTATAGCACAGATACGCAGTATTTT.

A few counts support this clone. The J gene is TRBJ2-1, the V gene TRBV11-3, with 7 positions matching TRBD1. V lost 6 bases to trimming and J lost 8 bases; unmatched junction nucleotides: 7. The germline CDR1 and CDR2 sequences are SGHNT and YENEEA. The CDR3 loop spans 13 amino acids. The CDR3 reads CASSRGGLDEQFF. In DNA, the CDR3 is TGTGCCAGCAGTCGAGGGGGCCTGGATGAGCAGTTCTTC. The entire variable domain, with the rest obtained from reference TRBV11-3 and TRBJ2-1, is as follows: EAGVVQSPRYKIIEKKQPVAFWCNPISGHNTLYWYLQNLGQGPELLIRYENEEAVDDSQLPKDRFSAERLKGVDSTLKIQPAELGDSAVYLCASSRGGLDEQFFGPGTRLTVL.

The CDR3 coding sequence is TGTGCCAGCAGCTTCTCGACAGGACCTATATACGAGCAGTACTTC. This encodes CASSFSTGPIYEQYF. The gene calls are TRBV7-9 and TRBJ2-7; D might be TRBD1 (6 bases). In germline, CDR1 is SEHNR, CDR2 FQNEAQ (reference sequence). The CDR3 is made up of 15 amino acids. Trimming cost V 3 bases and J 4 bases, with 16 bases left between them.

V usage is TRBV7-9 and J usage is TRBJ2-1; 7 bases match TRBD2. J was trimmed by 6 bases and V by 10 bases; bases with no gene match: 24. The germline CDR1 and CDR2 sequences are SEHNR and FQNEAQ (reference sequence). CDR3 length: 18 amino acids. The CDR3 nucleotides are TGTGCCATCACAGCCGTTATCAGCCAGCGGGGTGTTCTCAATGAGCAGTTCTTC. This encodes CAITAVISQRGVLNEQFF.